This T cell receptor (beta chain) is from a study of control samples from healthy donors and cancer patients. Germline V gene lookup returns CDR1 KGHSH and CDR2 LQKENI. Trimming took off 6 bases at V and 1 base at J, with 13 bases between the two ends. The CDR3 consists of 15 residues. Profiled with immunoSEQ multiplex PCR; TCRdb holds only in-frame clones, not every one. This table holds 94,000 or so clones, approximately 88% found once. Specimen: PBMCs. V gene TRBV18 combines with J gene TRBJ2-1; D possibly corresponds to TRBD2 (6 bases). This receptor was taken from a man between 65 and 85 years old with lung cancer. CDR3 DNA: TGTGCCAGCTCCACGGGACTGCAATCCTACAATGAGCAGTTCTTC. As protein: CASSTGLQSYNEQFF.